These T cell receptor beta chains were read from a single sample in a study of cytomegalovirus exposure and HLA in healthy donors. Sequencing was performed with immunoSEQ multiplex PCR; in TCRdb, only in-frame clones are kept and a portion is missing. The table shows about 210,000 clones, with roughly four fifths occurring only once. The specimen was PBMCs. These receptors came from a woman aged 45 to 65 in good health and CMV-seropositive. Both conserved end residues are part of each CDR3. The D gene is left open where the match is weak. A clone size is listed for some rows: how often the clone was seen (once, few, many), or a class if it is expanded.

.,TRBV25-1,.,TRBJ1-2,CASSESADGGYTF,TGTGCCAGCAGTGAATCTGCTGACGGGGGCTACACCTTC
TRBD2,TRBV7-9,once,TRBJ2-7,CAISAAGGLGNEQYF,TGTGCCATCTCCGCGGCGGGGGGACTAGGTAACGAGCAGTACTTC
.,TRBV7-2,.,TRBJ1-3,CASSSQGGYSGNTIYF,TGTGCCAGCAGCTCGCAGGGAGGGTACTCTGGAAACACCATATATTTT
.,TRBV7-3,.,TRBJ1-6,CASSLGGLLSPLHF,TGTGCCAGCAGCTTAGGGGGACTGCTCTCACCCCTCCACTTT
TRBD1,TRBV10-1,few,TRBJ1-1,CASSPDRENTEAFF,TGCGCCAGCAGCCCGGACAGGGAAAACACTGAAGCTTTCTTT
.,TRBV6-5,.,TRBJ1-1,CASSGENTEAFF,TGTGCCAGCAGTGGAGAGAACACTGAAGCTTTCTTT
TRBD1,TRBV29-1,.,TRBJ2-1,CSVDRVGNEQFF,TGCAGCGTCGACAGGGTAGGAAATGAGCAGTTCTTC
.,TRBV7-9,.,TRBJ1-1,CASSHGWNTEAFF,TGTGCCAGCAGCCACGGGTGGAACACTGAAGCTTTCTTT
.,TRBV6-5,.,TRBJ2-7,CASSYYSEQYF,TGTGCCAGCAGTTATTATAGCGAGCAGTACTTC
.,TRBV7-9,few,TRBJ1-6,CASSLARGWDSPLHF,TGTGCCAGCAGCTTAGCTAGGGGGTGGGATTCACCCCTCCACTTT
.,TRBV6-5,.,TRBJ1-6,CASSPRGAISPLHF,TGTGCCAGCAGCCCCCGGGGGGCCATTTCACCCCTCCACTTT
.,TRBV28,few,TRBJ1-1,CASRDETGGNTEAFF,TGTGCCAGCAGGGACGAGACGGGGGGCAACACTGAAGCTTTCTTT
TRBD1,TRBV18,.,TRBJ1-2,CASSSQGAQNGYTF,TGTGCCAGCTCCTCTCAGGGGGCGCAAAATGGCTACACCTTC
.,TRBV5-4,.,TRBJ1-6,CASSFKGDGSPLHF,TGTGCCAGCAGCTTTAAGGGGGATGGTTCACCCCTCCACTTT
TRBD1,TRBV5-4,once,TRBJ2-7,CASSSIRDRGGEQYF,TGTGCCAGCAGCTCGATCCGGGACAGAGGGGGCGAGCAGTACTTC
.,TRBV10-2,.,TRBJ1-4,CASSGFSNEKLFF,TGCGCCAGCTCCGGGTTTAGTAATGAAAAACTGTTTTTT
TRBD2,TRBV2,.,TRBJ2-5,CASSETSGGRRTQYF,TGTGCCAGCAGCGAGACTAGCGGGGGCCGGAGGACCCAGTACTTC
.,TRBV28,.,TRBJ1-2,CASLSGNYGYTF,TGTGCCAGTCTCTCGGGGAACTATGGCTACACCTTC
TRBD2,TRBV6-5,.,TRBJ2-5,CASSYRRGSPQETQYF,TGTGCCAGCAGCTACCGGCGGGGGAGCCCGCAAGAGACCCAGTACTTC
.,TRBV15,.,TRBJ2-6,CATSSRMAGANVLTF,TGTGCCACCAGCAGCAGGATGGCTGGGGCCAACGTCCTGACTTTC
.,TRBV30,.,TRBJ2-6,CAWSRQAVSGANVLTF,TGTGCCTGGAGTCGGCAGGCTGTCTCTGGGGCCAACGTCCTGACTTTC
TRBD1,TRBV5-1,.,TRBJ1-5,CASSLGGTGGGQPQHF,TGCGCCAGCAGCTTGGGGGGGACAGGGGGCGGTCAGCCCCAGCATTTT
TRBD1,TRBV27,.,TRBJ2-1,CASSMGQGYGNEQFF,TGTGCCAGCAGTATGGGACAGGGATACGGGAATGAGCAGTTCTTC
.,TRBV28,few,TRBJ1-5,CASSLQINSNQPQHF,TGTGCCAGCAGTTTGCAGATAAATAGCAATCAGCCCCAGCATTTT
.,TRBV30,.,TRBJ2-7,CAWDSGPPYEQYF,TGTGCCTGGGACAGTGGTCCTCCCTACGAGCAGTACTTC
.,TRBV30,.,TRBJ2-3,CAWSGASRGTQYF,TGTGCCTGGAGTGGGGCTTCAAGGGGTACGCAGTATTTT
.,TRBV6-5,.,TRBJ1-5,CASSRTGDQPQHF,TGTGCCAGCAGCAGAACCGGGGATCAGCCCCAGCATTTT
TRBD1,TRBV2,once,TRBJ1-5,CASSEEGQGVQPQHF,TGTGCCAGCAGTGAAGAGGGACAGGGGGTTCAGCCCCAGCATTTT
.,TRBV18,.,TRBJ1-1,CASSRGLGGTEAFF,TGTGCCAGCTCACGGGGTCTGGGGGGCACTGAAGCTTTCTTT
.,TRBV6-5,.,TRBJ2-2,CASSLTGRGNTGELFF,TGTGCCAGCAGTTTGACAGGGCGGGGGAACACCGGGGAGCTGTTTTTT
.,TRBV5-5,.,TRBJ2-1,CASSRFTGFHEQFF,TGTGCCAGCAGCCGTTTCACAGGTTTCCATGAGCAGTTCTTC
TRBD1,TRBV28,.,TRBJ2-7,CASSSPSGQYYEQYF,TGTGCCAGCAGCTCTCCGTCGGGACAGTACTACGAGCAGTACTTC
.,TRBV30,.,TRBJ2-6,CAWNKKSSGANVLTF,TGTGCCTGGAATAAAAAGAGCTCTGGGGCCAACGTCCTGACTTTC
TRBD1,TRBV7-9,.,TRBJ1-2,CASSLAGTAYGYTF,TGTGCCAGCAGCTTAGCCGGGACAGCCTATGGCTACACCTTC
TRBD1,TRBV28,.,TRBJ2-5,CASNTGGSQETQYF,TGTGCCAGCAATACAGGGGGATCCCAAGAGACCCAGTACTTC
TRBD1,TRBV10-2,.,TRBJ2-7,CASRDRTGGSYEQYF,TGCGCCAGCAGGGACCGGACAGGAGGCTCCTACGAGCAGTACTTC
TRBD2,TRBV18,.,TRBJ2-2,CASSPPALAGQVGELFF,TGTGCCAGCTCACCACCGGCCCTAGCGGGGCAGGTCGGGGAGCTGTTTTTT
.,TRBV11-2,.,TRBJ2-5,CASSLGPLGLETSETQYF,TGTGCCAGCAGCTTAGGCCCCCTGGGGCTAGAGACGTCCGAGACCCAGTACTTC
.,TRBV5-4,.,TRBJ1-3,CASSLKRSGLGNTIYF,TGTGCCAGCAGCTTAAAAAGAAGCGGCCTTGGAAACACCATATATTTT
.,TRBV6-1,.,TRBJ2-6,CASSESGSGANVLTF,TGTGCCAGCAGTGAATCGGGGTCTGGGGCCAACGTCCTGACTTTC
TRBD2,TRBV10-3,.,TRBJ2-7,CAISDSDGGGTYEQYF,TGTGCCATCAGCGACAGCGACGGCGGGGGGACCTACGAGCAGTACTTC
TRBD1,TRBV2,.,TRBJ1-2,CASTIKGAQEGGYTF,TGTGCCAGCACCATAAAGGGGGCTCAAGAGGGTGGCTACACCTTC
.,TRBV18,.,TRBJ1-2,CASSPQSSRGYGYGYTF,TGTGCCAGCTCACCACAGTCAAGCAGAGGGTACGGCTATGGCTACACCTTC
TRBD1,TRBV7-9,.,TRBJ1-1,CASSRPQQGGNTEAFF,TGTGCCAGCAGCCGCCCCCAGCAGGGGGGGAACACTGAAGCTTTCTTT
.,TRBV7-8,.,TRBJ1-2,CASSLANRPSTF,TGTGCCAGCAGCTTAGCGAACAGGCCCTCGACCTTC